This note documents a single TCR beta chain sequence. Its antigen remains unidentified. The table came from immunoSEQ multiplex PCR; TCRdb's copy has only in-frame clones and leaves some out. In the table there are 45,000 to 75,000 clones, around 94% of which are singletons. The data belong to a study of human versus mouse CDR3 diversity and MHC coevolution. General observations from the study: Mice had fewer CDR3 deletions and insertions than humans on average. Clonal inequality was lowest in most of the three human donors. About 1.6 million TCR beta clonotypes were estimated for humans, the largest repertoire. In humans, T-cell selection involved more than 5 MHC II alleles.

V lost 5 bases, J lost 3 bases, and 3 bases stayed unmatched. From germline, CDR1 is MNHEY and CDR2 SVGAGI. This CDR3 contains 14 residues. The TCR comes from a person between 55 and 69 years old in good health. V usage is TRBV6-5 and J usage is TRBJ2-3; 9 nucleotides align to TRBD1. Source material: naive CD4+ T cells from blood. Documented subset: CD45RO-negative CD62L-positive naive CD4 T cells. DNA for the CDR3: TGTGCCAGCAGTAAGACAGGGGGGACAGATACGCAGTATTTT. Residues: CASSKTGGTDTQYF.